One and the same sample provided the 32 T cell receptor beta chains below, sequenced in a study of T cell responses to AZD1222 COVID-19 vaccine. Sequenced by immunoSEQ multiplex PCR; TCRdb stores in-frame clones only, minus some. The sample includes 120,000 to 150,000 clones, around 83% seen only once; the top ten take 5.1%. The sample was peripheral blood, taken 28 days after the second AZD1222 dose. These receptors were taken from an adult who received the AZD1222 COVID-19 vaccine.

Turning to this clone: The same CDR3 can be traced to other DNA sequences in this sample. The J gene is TRBJ2-3, the V gene TRBV18; no clear D. V was pared by 4 bases and J by 0 bases, with 5 bases between. Germline V gene sequence: CDR1 KGHSH, CDR2 LQKENI. The CDR3 is made up of 13 amino acids. The CDR3 region has the DNA TGTGCCAGCTCACAGGACAGCACAGATACGCAGTATTTT. This encodes CASSQDSTDTQYF. The full variable domain, rest sourced from reference TRBV18 and TRBJ2-3, is NAGVMQNPRHLVRRRGQEARLRCSPMKGHSHVYWYRQLPEEGLKFMVYLQKENIIDESGMPKERFSAEFPKEGPSILRIQQVVRGDSAAYFCASSQDSTDTQYFGPGTRLTVL.

The chain is built from TRBV2 and TRBJ2-7; D is possibly TRBD2 (6 bases). Germline V gives CDR1 SNHLY, CDR2 FYNNEI. The germline V and J ends were trimmed by 4 bases and 3 bases, with 16 bases remaining between them. The CDR3 has 15 residues. The CDR3 sequence: CASSATTGAFYEQYF. Written as DNA, the CDR3 is TGTGCCAGCAGTGCTACTACGGGAGCATTCTACGAGCAGTACTTC.

The chain recombines TRBV3-1 (or the pseudogene TRBV3-2) with TRBJ2-2, with TRBD2 matching over 10 bases. V shed 1 base, J shed 5 bases, and the junction held 1 base outside the gene matches. Germline V gene data show CDR1 as LGHDT and CDR2 as YNNKEL (reference sequence). CDR3 length: 15 residues. CDR3 in amino acids: CASSQGTSGTGELFF. The CDR3 DNA reads as TGTGCCAGCAGCCAAGGGACTAGCGGAACCGGGGAGCTGTTTTTT.

This clone was seen more than once but under ten times. V usage is TRBV7-9 and J usage is TRBJ2-2; D possibly matches TRBD1 or TRBD2 (5 bases each). The germline CDR1 and CDR2 sequences are SEHNR and FQNEAQ (reference sequence). Trimming stripped 8 bases from V and 8 bases from J, with 21 bases between. This CDR3 is built from 15 residues. The CDR3 nucleotides are TGTGCCAGCGAAGGCCCAAGGGACCCCAGGGGGGAGCTGTTTTTT. Translated, it gives CASEGPRDPRGELFF.

V gene TRBV19 combines with J gene TRBJ1-6; D is perhaps TRBD1 (5 bases). In germline, CDR1 is LNHDA, CDR2 SQIVND (reference sequence). This CDR3 is built from 14 residues. Trimming removed 3 bases at V and 10 bases at J, with 13 bases between. The chain's CDR3 is CASSISGFESPLHF. The CDR3 nucleotides read TGTGCCAGTAGTATTTCAGGGTTCGAATCACCCCTCCACTTT. The complete variable domain, with remaining parts taken from reference TRBV19 and TRBJ1-6, reads DGGITQSPKYLFRKEGQNVTLSCEQNLNHDAMYWYRQDPGQGLRLIYYSQIVNDFQKGDIAEGYSVSREKKESFPLTVTSAQKNPTAFYLCASSISGFESPLHFGNGTRLTVT.

The chain carries TRBV3-1 (or the pseudogene TRBV3-2) and TRBJ1-2, with D hard to call. Germline values: CDR1 LGHDT, CDR2 YNNKEL (reference sequence). The V end was cut by 3 bases, the J end by 4 bases, with 6 bases between. The CDR3 covers 12 residues. The CDR3 nucleotides are TGTGCCAGCAGCCACAACTTCTATGGCTACACCTTC. This encodes CASSHNFYGYTF.

The chain combines TRBV5-6 with TRBJ2-7; tentatively, D is TRBD1 (6 bases). In germline, CDR1 is SGHDT, CDR2 YYEEEE. The CDR3 consists of 13 residues. Trimming pared 0 bases from V and 7 bases from J, leaving 11 bases between. CDR3 amino acids: CASSLDGGVEQYF. The CDR3, as DNA: TGTGCCAGCAGCTTGGATGGGGGCGTGGAGCAGTACTTC.

The gene calls are TRBV11-2 and TRBJ1-2; TRBD1 might be the D (6 bases). Germline CDR1 reads SGHAT; CDR2 reads FQNNGV. The CDR3 contains 17 residues. V was trimmed by 1 base and J by 6 bases, leaving 21 bases between them. Here the CDR3 DNA reads TGTGCCAGCAGCTTAGCGGGGGCTATGGCCGTTGCTGATGGCTACACCTTC. Amino acids: CASSLAGAMAVADGYTF.

A few counts support this clone. V gene TRBV3-1 (or the pseudogene TRBV3-2) combines with J gene TRBJ1-2, with 8 bases that match TRBD1. The germline V gene has CDR1 LGHDT and CDR2 YNNKEL (reference sequence). The CDR3 covers 17 residues. The ends lost 8 bases at V and 3 bases at J; junction bases unmatched: 17. CDR3 sequence: CASRWTGLSFRDYGYTF. Here the CDR3 DNA reads TGTGCCAGCCGTTGGACAGGGCTAAGCTTCCGGGACTATGGCTACACCTTC.

The chain combines TRBV18 with TRBJ2-5, with 13 bases aligning to TRBD2. Germline CDR1 reads KGHSH; CDR2 reads LQKENI. The CDR3 totals 17 residues. J was trimmed by 3 bases and V by 3 bases; bases with no gene match: 7. For the CDR3, the DNA is TGTGCCAGCTCACCGTGGACTAGCGGGAGCTCAGAAGAGACCCAGTACTTC. Translated, it gives CASSPWTSGSSEETQYF.

The rearrangement links TRBV28 to TRBJ2-2, with a tentative D call TRBD1 (5 bases). With 3 bases removed from V and 5 bases from J, the gap between germline ends came to 13 bases. Germline V gives CDR1 MDHEN, CDR2 SYDVKM. The CDR3 is 15 residues long. The CDR3 loop is CASSFLQGWTGELFF. The CDR3 DNA reads as TGTGCCAGCAGTTTTCTTCAGGGTTGGACCGGGGAGCTGTTTTTT.

The V and J genes are TRBV27 and TRBJ2-3; 7 bases fit TRBD1. V lost 5 bases to trimming and J lost 2 bases; unmatched junction nucleotides: 13. The length of the CDR3 is 17 residues. CDR1 is MNHEY and CDR2 is SMNVEV in the germline V gene (reference sequence). Here the CDR3 reads CASSHPARGTDTDTQYF. The CDR3 region has the DNA TGTGCCAGCAGTCACCCCGCCCGAGGGACAGACACAGATACGCAGTATTTT.

The V call is TRBV24-1, the J call TRBJ2-3; perhaps D is TRBD1 or TRBD2 (5 bases each). From germline, CDR1 is KGHDR and CDR2 SFDVKD. Trimming took off 3 bases at V and 2 bases at J, with 14 bases between the two ends. CDR3 length: 16 amino acids. CDR3 DNA sequence: TGTGCCACCAGTGATCACAAGAGGGGTAACACAGATACGCAGTATTTT. Encoded protein: CATSDHKRGNTDTQYF.

The chain is built from TRBV6-5 and TRBJ1-2; TRBD1 might be the D (5 bases). V was trimmed by 5 bases and J by 6 bases, leaving 13 bases between them. This CDR3 spans 13 amino acids. Germline V lookup: CDR1 MNHEY, CDR2 SVGAGI. The CDR3 sequence is CASSPREINGYTF. CDR3 coding DNA: TGTGCCAGCAGTCCCAGGGAAATAAATGGCTACACCTTC.

The chain is built from TRBV12-3 or TRBV12-4 and TRBJ1-2; D is perhaps TRBD1 (6 bases). CDR3 length equals 13 residues. V was pared by 5 bases and J by 6 bases, with 13 bases between. DNA for the CDR3: TGTGCCAGCAGTCCCAGCAGGGGAAATGGCTACACCTTC. Amino acid sequence: CASSPSRGNGYTF.

CDR3 loop: CASSITLSGANVLTF. The CDR3, as DNA: TGCGCCAGCAGCATAACCCTCTCTGGGGCCAACGTCCTGACTTTC. The chain has TRBV4-1 and TRBJ2-6; D is uncertain. CDR3 length: 15 amino acids. V was cut by 5 bases and J by 0 bases, with 8 bases left in between. Per germline, CDR1 MGHRA and CDR2 YSYEKL.

This clone was seen once. This rearrangement joins TRBV7-6 to TRBJ1-2; no reliable D call. CDR3 length equals 13 residues. Trimming removed 5 bases from V and 8 bases from J, with 15 bases in between. Germline CDR1 and CDR2: SGHVS and FNYEAQ. CDR3 sequence: CASSPDWASGYTF. The CDR3 DNA sequence: TGTGCCAGCAGCCCTGATTGGGCTTCCGGCTACACCTTC. Supplemented by reference TRBV7-6 and TRBJ1-2, the full variable domain reads GAGVSQSPRYKVTKRGQDVALRCDPISGHVSLYWYRQALGQGPEFLTYFNYEAQQDKSGLPNDRFSAERPEGSISTLTIQRTEQRDSAMYRCASSPDWASGYTFGSGTRLTVV.

V gene TRBV5-1 combines with J gene TRBJ2-7; D remains ambiguous. Between the trimmed V and J ends, which lost 0 bases and 6 bases, there was a span of 13 bases. Germline CDR1 is SGHRS and CDR2 is YFSETQ. The CDR3 sequence is 14 residues long. The CDR3 reads CASSLETVWGEQYF. The CDR3, as DNA: TGCGCCAGCAGCTTGGAAACCGTCTGGGGCGAGCAGTACTTC. The full variable domain, in which reference TRBV5-1 and TRBJ2-7 provide the parts outside the CDR3, is KAGVTQTPRYLIKTRGQQVTLSCSPISGHRSVSWYQQTPGQGLQFLFEYFSETQRNKGNFPGRFSGRQFSNSRSEMNVSTLELGDSALYLCASSLETVWGEQYFGPGTRLTVT.

The genes are TRBV27 and TRBJ1-1; 7 bases fit TRBD1. Per germline, CDR1 MNHEY and CDR2 SMNVEV (reference sequence). J gave up 7 bases and V 4 bases, and 3 bases lay outside the gene matches. CDR3 length: 12 amino acids. DNA of the CDR3: TGTGCCAGCAGTTCCAGGGGGGGTGAAGCTTTCTTT. As protein: CASSSRGGEAFF.

The chain carries TRBV28 and TRBJ2-1; perhaps TRBD1 as D (6 bases). V lost 4 bases and J lost 5, with 21 bases in between. The CDR3 sequence is 17 residues long. The germline V gene encodes CDR1 MDHEN and CDR2 SYDVKM. CDR3 nucleotide sequence: TGTGCCAGCAGTTCCTCACATCTTGGGGACACAAACAATGAGCAGTTCTTC. Its protein is CASSSSHLGDTNNEQFF.

For the CDR3, the DNA is TGCAGTGCTAGAGACGGAAACACCATATATTTT. Its translation: CSARDGNTIYF. The rearrangement joins TRBV20-1 to TRBJ1-3; D is uncertain. The CDR3 sequence is 11 residues long. Trimming removed 0 bases from V and 4 bases from J, with 1 base in between. CDR1 is DFQATT and CDR2 is SNEGSKA in the germline V gene (reference sequence).

V usage is TRBV27 and J usage is TRBJ1-5, with 10 bases identical to TRBD1. The germline V gene encodes CDR1 MNHEY and CDR2 SMNVEV (reference sequence). V shed 4 bases, J shed 6 bases, and the junction held 6 bases outside the gene matches. The CDR3 loop spans 15 amino acids. The CDR3 here is CASSSGTGVGQPQHF. The DNA of the CDR3 is TGTGCCAGCAGTTCCGGGACAGGGGTCGGTCAGCCCCAGCATTTT.

This chain uses TRBV5-1 with TRBJ2-7; D is perhaps TRBD2 (6 bases). The V gene lost 2 bases and the J gene lost 1 base, with 13 bases spanning the gap. The germline V gene has CDR1 SGHRS and CDR2 YFSETQ. The CDR3 extends over 15 amino acids. DNA for the CDR3: TGCGCCAGCAGCTTAGGGGACTGGGGGTCCTACGAGCAGTACTTC. Encoded protein: CASSLGDWGSYEQYF. Full variable domain (missing parts from reference TRBV5-1 and TRBJ2-7): KAGVTQTPRYLIKTRGQQVTLSCSPISGHRSVSWYQQTPGQGLQFLFEYFSETQRNKGNFPGRFSGRQFSNSRSEMNVSTLELGDSALYLCASSLGDWGSYEQYFGPGTRLTVT.

This clone was recorded only once. Written as DNA, the CDR3 is TGTGCCAGCAGTGAAAGCGAGGGGGTTTTTACCTACGAGCAGTACTTC. This codes for CASSESEGVFTYEQYF. V usage is TRBV6-1 and J usage is TRBJ2-7, with a possible D match to TRBD1 (6 bases). CDR3 length: 16 residues. V was trimmed by 2 bases and J by 2 bases, leaving 16 bases between them. Germline CDR1 MNHNS, CDR2 SASEGT.

This clone has only one observation. The CDR3 sequence is CAARVSSGNTIYF. The CDR3 region has the DNA TGTGCCGCCCGAGTGAGTTCTGGAAACACCATATATTTT. V is TRBV28 and J is TRBJ1-3; D ambiguous. The CDR3 extends over 13 amino acids. Per germline, CDR1 MDHEN and CDR2 SYDVKM. V was clipped by 11 bases and J by 1 base, with 12 bases between them.

The chain combines TRBV5-1 with TRBJ1-1; D call uncertain. The CDR3 has 14 amino acids. Trimming took off 0 bases at V and 0 bases at J, with 6 bases between the two ends. From germline, CDR1 is SGHRS and CDR2 YFSETQ. The CDR3: CASSLGSLNTEAFF. The CDR3 nucleotides are TGCGCCAGCAGCTTGGGCAGCTTGAACACTGAAGCTTTCTTT.

The rearrangement joins TRBV6-1 to TRBJ2-7, with D maybe TRBD2 (5 bases). V gave up 1 base and J gave up 0 bases, with 10 bases separating them. The CDR3 has 15 amino acids. Germline V gives CDR1 MNHNS, CDR2 SASEGT. CDR3 nucleotide sequence: TGTGCCAGCAGTGAAGAGGACTTTACCTCCTACGAGCAGTACTTC. It yields the protein CASSEEDFTSYEQYF.

This clone was recorded a few times. The J gene is TRBJ2-2, the V gene TRBV4-2; 11 positions agree with TRBD2. The V segment lost 3 bases and the J segment 1 base; nucleotides outside the gene matches: 1. The CDR3 is 16 residues long. Germline CDR1 reads LGHNA; CDR2 reads YNFKEQ. The CDR3 region has the DNA TGTGCCAGCAGCCATGGGACTAGCGGGAACACCGGGGAGCTGTTTTTT. Its translation is CASSHGTSGNTGELFF.

The sample holds a few counts of this clone. The chain links TRBV10-3 to TRBJ1-6, with D maybe TRBD1 (6 bases). Deletions cut 4 bases from V and 10 bases from J, with 14 bases between. The CDR3 consists of 14 residues. Germline CDR1 is ENHRY and CDR2 is SYGVKD. The CDR3 DNA is TGTGCCATCAGTGTGGAAACAGGGAACTCACCCCTCCACTTT. This encodes CAISVETGNSPLHF.

J is TRBJ1-1 and V is TRBV3-1 (or the pseudogene TRBV3-2); tentatively, D is TRBD1 (5 bases). V lost 1 base and J lost 3, with 12 bases in between. There are 15 residues in the CDR3. CDR1 and CDR2 from the germline V gene are LGHDT and YNNKEL (reference sequence). The CDR3 nucleotides are TGTGCCAGCAGCCAAGGGGCCCGGGGGGACACTGAAGCTTTCTTT. Residues: CASSQGARGDTEAFF.

The gene calls are TRBV25-1 and TRBJ2-7, with D possibly TRBD1 on 6 matching bases. With 4 bases removed from V and 1 base from J, the gap between germline ends came to 8 bases. This CDR3 has 13 residues. Germline lookup yields CDR1 MGHDK and CDR2 SYGVNS. The CDR3 loop reads CASSVRGSYEQYF. As DNA, the CDR3 is TGTGCCAGCAGTGTAAGGGGGTCCTACGAGCAGTACTTC.

The chain recombines TRBV28 with TRBJ1-2, with D unclear. V lost 2 bases and J lost 4, with 8 bases in between. CDR3 length equals 13 residues. CDR1 is MDHEN, CDR2 SYDVKM, per germline. The CDR3 loop is CASSLNGLYGYTF. CDR3 coding DNA: TGTGCCAGCAGTTTAAACGGCCTCTATGGCTACACCTTC.